These T cell receptor beta chains were read from a single sample in a study of beta chain features in type 1 diabetes. TCRdb keeps only in-frame clones here, not all; method: immunoSEQ multiplex PCR. The sample yields some 660,000 clones, around 15% seen once. Source material: naive CD4+ T cells from blood. All receptors come from a man aged 18 to 30 with type 1 diabetes. Both conserved end residues are part of each CDR3. A D gene is named only where the DNA matches it firmly. Size values are once, few and many counts, or a class for expanded clones, and some rows have none.

J gene: TRBJ2-1; V gene: TRBV5-1; clone size: -; D gene: TRBD2; CDR3 protein: CASSPSGRSRENEQFF; CDR3 DNA: TGCGCCAGCAGCCCATCAGGCCGATCGCGGGAGAATGAGCAGTTCTTC
J gene: TRBJ2-7; V gene: TRBV2; clone size: -; D gene: -; CDR3 protein: CASNGLQGNNEQYF; CDR3 DNA: TGTGCCAGCAATGGACTCCAGGGGAACAACGAGCAGTACTTC
J gene: TRBJ2-5; V gene: TRBV29-1; clone size: -; D gene: -; CDR3 protein: CSVEWRRWDQETQYF; CDR3 DNA: TGCAGCGTTGAATGGAGGCGGTGGGACCAAGAGACCCAGTACTTC
J gene: TRBJ1-6; V gene: TRBV27; clone size: -; D gene: -; CDR3 protein: CASSFEGGGTDSPLHF; CDR3 DNA: TGTGCCAGCAGTTTTGAGGGGGGTGGTACGGATTCACCCCTCCACTTT
J gene: TRBJ2-1; V gene: TRBV7-9; clone size: few; D gene: TRBD2; CDR3 protein: CASSLVSGLAGGQFF; CDR3 DNA: TGTGCCAGCAGCTTAGTTAGCGGACTAGCGGGAGGCCAGTTCTTC
J gene: TRBJ2-7; V gene: TRBV7-9; clone size: -; D gene: -; CDR3 protein: CASSLAGLESSYEQYF; CDR3 DNA: TGTGCCAGCAGCTTAGCGGGACTCGAAAGCTCCTACGAGCAGTACTTC
J gene: TRBJ2-7; V gene: TRBV6-5; clone size: -; D gene: -; CDR3 protein: CASSYLPGADGEQYF; CDR3 DNA: TGTGCCAGCAGTTACCTCCCGGGAGCGGACGGCGAGCAGTACTTC
J gene: TRBJ2-7; V gene: TRBV20-1; clone size: few; D gene: -; CDR3 protein: CSAGTYEQYF; CDR3 DNA: TGCAGTGCTGGAACCTACGAGCAGTACTTC
J gene: TRBJ2-1; V gene: TRBV11-2; clone size: -; D gene: -; CDR3 protein: CASSPINGAYNEQFF; CDR3 DNA: TGTGCCAGCAGCCCCATTAATGGGGCCTACAATGAGCAGTTCTTC
J gene: TRBJ2-7; V gene: TRBV30; clone size: few; D gene: -; CDR3 protein: CAWLLDYEQYF; CDR3 DNA: TGTGCCTGGCTCCTCGACTACGAGCAGTACTTC
J gene: TRBJ1-2; V gene: TRBV4-3; clone size: few; D gene: TRBD1; CDR3 protein: CASSQQTGTGVVNYGYTF; CDR3 DNA: TGCGCCAGCAGCCAACAAACCGGGACAGGGGTTGTTAACTATGGCTACACCTTC
J gene: TRBJ2-2; V gene: TRBV4-1; clone size: -; D gene: -; CDR3 protein: CASSHPLKAGELFF; CDR3 DNA: TGCGCCAGCAGCCACCCGCTAAAGGCCGGGGAGCTGTTTTTT
J gene: TRBJ1-2; V gene: TRBV27; clone size: few; D gene: TRBD1; CDR3 protein: CASSLHRGVQGYTF; CDR3 DNA: TGTGCCAGCAGTTTGCACAGGGGTGTACAGGGCTACACCTTC
J gene: TRBJ2-5; V gene: TRBV10-1; clone size: few; D gene: -; CDR3 protein: CASSAAGMETQYF; CDR3 DNA: TGCGCCAGCAGTGCGGCAGGGATGGAGACCCAGTACTTC
J gene: TRBJ1-1; V gene: TRBV4-2; clone size: -; D gene: -; CDR3 protein: CASSQSGQLEAFF; CDR3 DNA: TGTGCCAGCAGCCAATCAGGACAGCTTGAAGCTTTCTTT
J gene: TRBJ2-7; V gene: TRBV19; clone size: -; D gene: TRBD2; CDR3 protein: CASNPSGVTYEQYF; CDR3 DNA: TGTGCCAGTAACCCTAGCGGGGTGACCTACGAGCAGTACTTC
J gene: TRBJ2-1; V gene: TRBV20-1; clone size: -; D gene: -; CDR3 protein: CSAAVAAEQFF; CDR3 DNA: TGCAGTGCCGCGGTTGCGGCCGAGCAGTTCTTC
J gene: TRBJ1-2; V gene: TRBV23-1; clone size: -; D gene: TRBD1; CDR3 protein: CASKGTGLSNYGYTF; CDR3 DNA: TGCGCCAGCAAGGGGACAGGGTTGTCCAACTATGGCTACACCTTC
J gene: TRBJ2-7; V gene: TRBV25-1; clone size: -; D gene: -; CDR3 protein: CASSGSYYEQYF; CDR3 DNA: TGTGCCAGCAGTGGATCATACTACGAGCAGTACTTC
J gene: TRBJ1-2; V gene: TRBV28; clone size: few; D gene: TRBD1; CDR3 protein: CASSLTGGAGGGYTF; CDR3 DNA: TGTGCCAGCAGTTTAACAGGGGGCGCGGGAGGTGGCTACACCTTC
J gene: TRBJ2-3; V gene: TRBV9; clone size: -; D gene: TRBD1; CDR3 protein: CASGKQDRYTDTQYF; CDR3 DNA: TGTGCCAGCGGAAAACAGGACAGGTACACAGATACGCAGTATTTT
J gene: TRBJ1-1; V gene: TRBV7-9; clone size: few; D gene: -; CDR3 protein: CASSSRRVNTEAFF; CDR3 DNA: TGTGCCAGCAGCTCTCGTCGGGTGAACACTGAAGCTTTCTTT
J gene: TRBJ2-2; V gene: TRBV11-3; clone size: -; D gene: -; CDR3 protein: CASSFMRSTGELFF; CDR3 DNA: TGTGCCAGCAGCTTCATGCGGAGCACCGGGGAGCTGTTTTTT
J gene: TRBJ2-3; V gene: TRBV9; clone size: few; D gene: -; CDR3 protein: CASSLRGTDTQYF; CDR3 DNA: TGTGCCAGCAGCTTGAGGGGAACAGATACGCAGTATTTT
J gene: TRBJ2-7; V gene: TRBV27; clone size: -; D gene: -; CDR3 protein: CASSLSKGADEQYF; CDR3 DNA: TGTGCCAGCAGTTTATCGAAAGGGGCCGACGAGCAGTACTTC
J gene: TRBJ2-7; V gene: TRBV7-4; clone size: -; D gene: -; CDR3 protein: CASSRPSYEQYF; CDR3 DNA: TGTGCCAGCAGCCGGCCTTCCTACGAGCAGTACTTC
J gene: TRBJ2-5; V gene: TRBV5-1; clone size: -; D gene: -; CDR3 protein: CASSLSIAGETQYF; CDR3 DNA: TGCGCCAGCAGCTTGTCTATAGCCGGAGAGACCCAGTACTTC